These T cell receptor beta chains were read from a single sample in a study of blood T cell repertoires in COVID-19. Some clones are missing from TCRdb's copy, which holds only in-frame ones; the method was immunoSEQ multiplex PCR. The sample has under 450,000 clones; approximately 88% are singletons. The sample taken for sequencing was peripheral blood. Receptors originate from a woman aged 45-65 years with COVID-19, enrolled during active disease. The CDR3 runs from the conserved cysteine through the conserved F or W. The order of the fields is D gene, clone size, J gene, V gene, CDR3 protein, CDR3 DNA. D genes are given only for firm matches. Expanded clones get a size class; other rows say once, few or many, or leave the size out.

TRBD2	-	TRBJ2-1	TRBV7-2	CASSLVSSGGAYNEQFF	TGTGCCAGCAGCTTAGTTTCTAGCGGGGGGGCGTACAATGAGCAGTTCTTC
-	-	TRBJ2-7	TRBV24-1	CATSDTRKSYEQYF	TGTGCCACCAGTGATACGCGGAAAAGCTACGAGCAGTACTTC
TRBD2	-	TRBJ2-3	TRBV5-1	CASSPVPGLAGGNTDTQYF	TGCGCCAGCAGCCCTGTCCCGGGACTAGCGGGGGGGAACACAGATACGCAGTATTTT
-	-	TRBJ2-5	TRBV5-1	CASSYTQETQYF	TGCGCCAGCAGCTACACCCAAGAGACCCAGTACTTC
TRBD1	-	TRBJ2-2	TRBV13	CASSVSDRVLAGELFF	TGTGCCAGCAGCGTTTCGGACAGGGTCCTCGCCGGGGAGCTGTTTTTT
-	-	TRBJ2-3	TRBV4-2	CASSQKSRDTQYF	TGTGCCAGCAGCCAAAAGTCCCGGGATACGCAGTATTTT
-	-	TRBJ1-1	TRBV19	CASSLRGGTEAFF	TGTGCCAGTAGTTTACGGGGGGGCACTGAAGCTTTCTTT
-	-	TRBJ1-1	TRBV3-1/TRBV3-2	CASSRGVEPEAFF	TGTGCCAGCAGCCGAGGAGTGGAGCCTGAAGCTTTCTTT
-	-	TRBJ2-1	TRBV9	CASARQGLYNEQFF	TGTGCCAGCGCGAGGCAGGGGCTGTACAATGAGCAGTTCTTC
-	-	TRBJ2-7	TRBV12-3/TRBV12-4	CASSLGGRGYF	TGTGCCAGCAGTTTGGGGGGGCGCGGGTACTTC
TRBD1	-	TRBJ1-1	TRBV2	CASRRGTGRRFF	TGTGCCAGCAGGAGGGGGACAGGGCGGCGTTTCTTT
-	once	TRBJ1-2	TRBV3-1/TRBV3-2	CASSGEGIKRDTGYGYTF	TGTGCCAGCAGCGGAGAAGGCATAAAGAGGGATACGGGGTATGGCTACACCTTC
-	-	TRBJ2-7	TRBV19	CASSIGGGAYEQYF	TGTGCCAGTAGTATAGGAGGCGGAGCCTACGAGCAGTACTTC
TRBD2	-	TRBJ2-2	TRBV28	CASSPGGKTGTGELFF	TGTGCCAGCAGTCCGGGAGGGAAAACTGGCACCGGGGAGCTGTTTTTT
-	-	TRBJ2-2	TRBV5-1	CASSLVGSPNTGELFF	TGCGCCAGCAGCTTGGTTGGCAGTCCGAACACCGGGGAGCTGTTTTTT
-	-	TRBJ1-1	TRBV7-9	CASSLVMGPGTEAFF	TGTGCCAGCAGCTTAGTGATGGGCCCTGGAACTGAAGCTTTCTTT
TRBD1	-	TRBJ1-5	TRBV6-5	CASRPLDRGQQPQHF	TGTGCCAGCAGACCCCTGGACAGGGGACAGCAGCCCCAGCATTTT
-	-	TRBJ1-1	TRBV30	CAWSSQGTEAFF	TGTGCCTGGAGTTCCCAGGGGACTGAAGCTTTCTTT
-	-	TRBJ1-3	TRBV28	CASSFSGSGNTIYF	TGTGCCAGCAGTTTTTCAGGGTCTGGAAACACCATATATTTT
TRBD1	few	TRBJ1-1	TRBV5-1	CASSVGRGPTEAFF	TGCGCCAGCAGCGTGGGCAGGGGGCCCACTGAAGCTTTCTTT
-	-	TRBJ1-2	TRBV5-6	CASSSTPGGYTF	TGTGCCAGCAGCTCGACACCTGGGGGCTACACCTTC
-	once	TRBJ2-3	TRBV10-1	CASSESGPRGADTQYF	TGCGCCAGCAGTGAGTCGGGACCCAGGGGGGCAGATACGCAGTATTTT
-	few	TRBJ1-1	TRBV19	CASTQVTNTEAFF	TGTGCCAGTACGCAGGTGACGAACACTGAAGCTTTCTTT
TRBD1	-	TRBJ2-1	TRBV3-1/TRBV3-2	CASSPRGGLYNEQFF	TGTGCCAGCAGCCCTCGAGGGGGCCTATACAATGAGCAGTTCTTC
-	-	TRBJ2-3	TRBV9	CASSYRPTSTDTQYF	TGTGCCAGCAGCTACAGGCCGACTAGCACAGATACGCAGTATTTT
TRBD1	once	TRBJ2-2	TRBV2	CASSYQGDTGELFF	TGTGCCAGCAGTTACCAGGGGGACACCGGGGAGCTGTTTTTT
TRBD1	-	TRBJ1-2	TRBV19	CASTLDRGRLDYGYTF	TGTGCCAGTACCCTGGACAGGGGGCGTCTCGACTATGGCTACACCTTC
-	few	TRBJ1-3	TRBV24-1	CATSELRGRISGNTIYF	TGTGCCACCAGTGAACTTAGGGGCAGGATCTCTGGAAACACCATATATTTT
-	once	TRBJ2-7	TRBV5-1	CASSPAIVSSYEQYF	TGCGCCAGCAGCCCTGCAATCGTCAGCTCCTACGAGCAGTACTTC